This TCR beta chain was captured in a study of blood T cells in healthy people across ages (dated by TCRdb to the mid-2010s). As for the study more broadly: Template switching captured roughly one uniquely barcoded TCR beta cDNA molecule per two T cells in model experiments. To track age-related changes in TCR beta repertoire diversity, the study relied on deep sequencing normalized with unique cDNA molecular identifiers. Four age groups were formed from the donors: young (average 16 years), middle-aged (approximately 40), aged (about 68) and long-lived (roughly 81). To avoid experimental bias, donors of different ages were spread randomly across the sequencing lanes. Two additional independent replicas of 1 million unique cDNA reads from the same blood draw were analyzed for two donors (one aged 18 to 29 and one aged 80 or older). Overall results and qualifications from the work: The percentage of naive T cells measured by flow cytometry correlated strongly with observed TCR beta diversity. Bulk unsorted PBMC profiling prevented conclusive comparison of naive and antigen-experienced compartments. The long-lived group showed more naive CD4+ T cells, fewer expanded clones and increased TCR diversity than the aged group, suggesting age selection. The CMV infection status of donors was not known, potentially confounding age-related changes in expanded clonotypes. Total diversity estimates from one million sequenced T cells were considered lower bounds and underestimates. As age increased, observed TCR beta diversity per million T cells dropped in a roughly linear way, and a significant reduction was already evident by age roughly 36.

The CDR3 goes from the cysteine to the phenylalanine over 14 residues. The kept DNA is CDR3 alone, 42 bases in frame from the first base. CDR1 and CDR2, looked up from the germline V gene, are SQVTM and ANQGSEA. V loses 5 bases of germline sequence and J loses 5 bases, and the interval between the two ends is 16 bases. Library generation was performed with 5' RACE. TCRdb names Illumina HiSeq 2500 as the instrument used. A second PCR of roughly 6 to 12 cycles was performed with a sample-barcoded 5' primer and a J-beta primer mix. A template-switch 5' adaptor carrying 12 random nucleotides introduced a unique molecular identifier onto each TCR beta cDNA molecule. Each sample yielded at least 2.5 million CDR3-containing paired-end reads. First-strand cDNA synthesis was performed from all RNA using the Mint cDNA synthesis kit, with priming by a TRBC-specific oligonucleotide. Following uracil-DNA glycosylase treatment, a first 18-cycle PCR with universal primers M1SS and BC2_uni_R was performed on all cDNA. As for the original processing: Normalization of each sample was performed by random selection of 1 million high-quality reads, each carrying a distinct molecular identifier. Instead of being binned into consensus sequences, reads with shared molecular identifiers were discarded. CDR3 identification, clonotype clustering and error correction used MiTCR with a Q25 quality threshold and the strictest error-elimination algorithm. A nonparametric unseen species model with Euler transformation was used to estimate lower-bound total TCR beta diversity. Clones were called with MiXCR by TCRdb after fastp trimmed the public reads at Q25, and only in-frame beta chains were retained. Rows are combined by CDR3 protein, so each entry shows the most common genes and DNA. TCRdb's processing, not the authors' own work, is the source of the V and J calls. In all, the sample holds 650,000 to 800,000 distinct CDR3 sequences, and approximately 52% of those were seen once. The top ten clonotypes cover about 13% of the sample.

This clonotype was found many times. Its antigen has not been determined. Base qualities are not at hand, and no much larger clone is one base apart. Donors were 40 or so systemically healthy Caucasian individuals from Russia aged 6 to 90 years. About 9.1 milliliters of peripheral blood were collected from each donor into EDTA-treated Vacutainer tubes. PBMCs were isolated by Ficoll-Paque density-gradient centrifugation, with at least 6.5 million obtained per sample. Trizol reagent was used to extract total RNA from the PBMCs, yielding at least 5 micrograms per sample. The percentages of naive CD45RAhigh/CD27high T cells were determined by flow cytometry on a PBMC aliquot from every donor.

The sequencing input was blood. This clonotype was obtained from a woman older than 75 in good health. The V and J genes are TRBV29-1 and TRBJ2-1; the D gene is possibly TRBD1 or TRBD2, with 5 bases matching each. The sequenced DNA is TGCAGCGTTATTTCCCGGGACCCCCACAATGAGCAGTTCTTC. Translated, this is CSVISRDPHNEQFF.